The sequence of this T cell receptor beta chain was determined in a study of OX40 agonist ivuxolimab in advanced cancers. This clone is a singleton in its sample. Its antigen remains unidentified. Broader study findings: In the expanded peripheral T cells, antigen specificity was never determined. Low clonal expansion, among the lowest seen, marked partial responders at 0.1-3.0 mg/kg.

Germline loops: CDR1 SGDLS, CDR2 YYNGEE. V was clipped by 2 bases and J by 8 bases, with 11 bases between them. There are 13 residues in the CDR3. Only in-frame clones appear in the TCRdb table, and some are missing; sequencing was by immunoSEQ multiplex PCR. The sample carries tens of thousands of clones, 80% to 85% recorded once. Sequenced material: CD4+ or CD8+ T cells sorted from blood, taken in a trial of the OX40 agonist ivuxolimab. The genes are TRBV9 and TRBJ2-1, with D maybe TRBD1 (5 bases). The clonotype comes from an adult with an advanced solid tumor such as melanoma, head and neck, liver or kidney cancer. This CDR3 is CASSVWTWDEQFF. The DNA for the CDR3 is TGTGCCAGCAGCGTCTGGACATGGGATGAGCAGTTCTTC.